The clone carrying this T cell receptor (beta chain) has a handful of counts. The table came from immunoSEQ multiplex PCR; TCRdb's copy has only in-frame clones and leaves some out. The sample lists approximately 47,000 clones, around four fifths seen once, with approximately 0.85% in the top ten. Single viable CD3+CD4+CD8-CD45RO+ cells were sorted as the memory CD4+ T cells. The data are from a study of memory CD4+ T cells and cytomegalovirus serostatus. Germline CDR1 and CDR2: LNHDA and SQIVND (reference sequence). Germline trimming cut 6 bases from V and 3 bases from J; bases unmatched to any gene: 7. This CDR3 contains 15 residues.

V and J are TRBV19 and TRBJ1-5, with 8 bases fitting TRBD1. The clonotype was recovered from an adult in good health and CMV-seronegative. The sequencing input was memory CD4+ T cells from blood. DNA of the CDR3: TGTGCCAGTAGGGTGGACAGGGCTCCCAATCAGCCCCAGCATTTT. Its protein is CASRVDRAPNQPQHF.